This TCR beta chain comes out of a study of PD-1 blockade in classical Hodgkin lymphoma. Overall study: Every 2 weeks, patients got 3 mg/kg intravenous nivolumab. Study outcomes and limitations: Baseline TCR diversity was reportedly lower in newly diagnosed patients than in healthy donors. It was reported as lower still in relapsed/refractory patients. Partial responders and progressors had significantly lower baseline TCR diversity. Nivolumab initiated under 1 year post-ASCT led to patient exclusion.

All patients experienced relapse after autologous stem cell transplantation, and brentuximab vedotin exposure was variable. The CDR3 totals 17 residues. Per the germline V gene, CDR1 is SGHAT and CDR2 is FQNNGV. The junction had 10 bases not matched to a gene; V was cut back by 3 bases and J by 2 bases. Worth noting for this clone: No antigen is known for it.

Data came from immunoSEQ multiplex PCR; TCRdb stores just in-frame clones and leaves some out. The sample has fewer than 45,000 clones, 76% seen once. This chain uses TRBV11-2 with TRBJ1-2; TRBD1 aligns across 9 bases. The clonotype comes from a human donor with classical Hodgkin lymphoma. This sample comprised peripheral blood mononuclear cells (PBMCs), obtained at baseline. DNA of the CDR3: TGTGCCAGCAGCTTTTTCGGGACAGGGAGCCAAAACTATGGCTACACCTTC. It is translated as CASSFFGTGSQNYGYTF.